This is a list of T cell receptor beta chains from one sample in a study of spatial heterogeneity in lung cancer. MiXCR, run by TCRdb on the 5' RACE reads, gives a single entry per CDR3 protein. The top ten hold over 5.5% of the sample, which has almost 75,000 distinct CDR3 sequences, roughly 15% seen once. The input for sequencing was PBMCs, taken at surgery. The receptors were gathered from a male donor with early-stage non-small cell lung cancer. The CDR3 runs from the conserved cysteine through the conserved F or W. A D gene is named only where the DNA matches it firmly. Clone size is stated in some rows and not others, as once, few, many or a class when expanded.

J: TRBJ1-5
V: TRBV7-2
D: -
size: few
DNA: TGTGCCAGCAGTCGTAATCCGTATAGCAATCAGCCCCAGCATTTT
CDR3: CASSRNPYSNQPQHF

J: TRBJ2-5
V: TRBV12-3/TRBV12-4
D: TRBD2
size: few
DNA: TGTGCCAGCAGTTTGGGGACTAGCCAGGGGGAGACCCAGTACTTC
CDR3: CASSLGTSQGETQYF

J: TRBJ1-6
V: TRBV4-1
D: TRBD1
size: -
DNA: TGCGCCAGCAGCCAAGCGACAGGGGAGTACTCACCCCTCCACTTT
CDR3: CASSQATGEYSPLHF

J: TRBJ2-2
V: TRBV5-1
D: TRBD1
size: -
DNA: TGCGCCGGTTCCACAGGGGATCCCGGGGAGCTGTTTTTT
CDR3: CAGSTGDPGELFF

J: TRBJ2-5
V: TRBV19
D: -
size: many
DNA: TGTGCCAGTAGTATAGTCTTGGGGTTAGAGACCCAGTACTTC
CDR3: CASSIVLGLETQYF

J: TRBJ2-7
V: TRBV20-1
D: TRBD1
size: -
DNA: TGCAGTGCTAGAGATCCGACAGGGGACTCTTTCGTGCAGTACTTC
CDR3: CSARDPTGDSFVQYF

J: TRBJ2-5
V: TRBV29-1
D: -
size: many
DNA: TGCAGCGTTTTCGCGTGGGAGACCCAGTACTTC
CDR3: CSVFAWETQYF

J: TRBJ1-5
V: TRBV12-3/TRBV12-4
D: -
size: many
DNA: TGTGCCAGCAGCCCTGCGGGCAATCAGCCCCAGCATTTT
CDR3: CASSPAGNQPQHF

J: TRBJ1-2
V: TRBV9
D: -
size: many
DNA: TGTGCCAGCAGGTCAGTCGGGTCTAACTATGGCTACACCTTC
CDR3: CASRSVGSNYGYTF

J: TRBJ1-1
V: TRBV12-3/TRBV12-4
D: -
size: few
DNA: TGTGCCAGCAGTTTACAACAGTGGACTGAAGCTTTCTTT
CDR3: CASSLQQWTEAFF

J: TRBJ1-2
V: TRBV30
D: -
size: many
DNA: TGTGCCTGGAGTACCTCAAGGAAGTGGAACTATGGCTACACCTTC
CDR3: CAWSTSRKWNYGYTF

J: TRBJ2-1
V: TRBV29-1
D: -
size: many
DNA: TGCAGCGGTTCCTCGGGTCGCTCCTACAATGAGCAGTTCTTC
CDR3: CSGSSGRSYNEQFF

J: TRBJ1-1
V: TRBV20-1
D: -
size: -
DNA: TGCAGTGCTAGAAGACCCAACACTGAAGCTTTCTTT
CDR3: CSARRPNTEAFF

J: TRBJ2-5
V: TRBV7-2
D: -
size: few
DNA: TGTGCCAGCAGCTTAGGGGGGCAACAAGAGACCCAGTACTTC
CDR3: CASSLGGQQETQYF

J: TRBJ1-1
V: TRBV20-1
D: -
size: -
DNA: TGCAGTGCTAGAGATATAGGGGGAGGTGAAGCTTTCTTT
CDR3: CSARDIGGGEAFF

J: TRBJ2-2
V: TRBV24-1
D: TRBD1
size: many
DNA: TGTGCCACCAGTGATTCGAGGTCCCGGGACAGGGGGCGATCCGGGGAGCTGTTTTTT
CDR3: CATSDSRSRDRGRSGELFF

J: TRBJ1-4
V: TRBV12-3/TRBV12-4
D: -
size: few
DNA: TGTGCCAGCAGAGGGACAACTCCTAATGAAAAACTGTTTTTT
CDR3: CASRGTTPNEKLFF

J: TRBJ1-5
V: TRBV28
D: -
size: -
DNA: TGTACCAGCAGTTTAGGTGATCAGCCCCAGCATTTT
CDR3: CTSSLGDQPQHF

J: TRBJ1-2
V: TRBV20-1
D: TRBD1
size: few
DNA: TGCAGTGCTAAGGACAGGGTCTGGGGCTACACCTTC
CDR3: CSAKDRVWGYTF

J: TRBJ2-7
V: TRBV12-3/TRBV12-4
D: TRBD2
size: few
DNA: TGTGCCAGCAGTGGGGGGGGATACGAGCAGTACTTC
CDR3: CASSGGGYEQYF

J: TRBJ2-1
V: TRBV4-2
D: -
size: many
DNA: TGTGCCAGCAGCCAAGAAAGCGGAGTTGAGCAGTTCTTC
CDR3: CASSQESGVEQFF

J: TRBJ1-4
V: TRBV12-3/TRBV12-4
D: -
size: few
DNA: TGTGCCAGCAGTTTTGCCCCTGCAACTAATGAAAAACTGTTTTTT
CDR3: CASSFAPATNEKLFF

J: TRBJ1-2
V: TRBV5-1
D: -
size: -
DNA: TGCGCCAGCACTGGCGACGGATTCTATGGCTACACCTTC
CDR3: CASTGDGFYGYTF